This T cell receptor beta chain stems from a study of post-analysis software for immune sequencing data. As for the study in general: The disease courses covered relapsing-remitting, secondary progressive and progressive-relapsing multiple sclerosis. Study-wide points: There were about 5 TRBV segments more frequent in patients than controls, and TRBV5-6, TRBV5-1 and TRBV20-1 were among them. Among multiple sclerosis patients, normalized Chao1 diversity was significantly below that of controls. Analysis by F measure revealed that same-batch samples clustered strongly together.

V was pared by 0 bases and J by 7 bases, with 7 bases of the junction left unmatched. Germline CDR1 DFQATT, CDR2 SNEGSKA (reference sequence). The CDR3 has 14 residues. Prepared libraries of TCR beta cDNA carried unique molecular identifiers. T cells numbering about 0.85 to 11 million yielded cDNA molecules that totaled approximately 500,000. TCRdb analysed the PCR reads with MiXCR anew, one entry per CDR3 protein. The table has some 500,000 distinct CDR3 sequences, 40% to 55% seen once. In the case of this clonotype: The antigen remains undetermined.

The source is a girl under 18 with multiple sclerosis. The sequencing sample was made of blood. The gene calls are TRBV20-1 and TRBJ2-7, with 9 positions matching TRBD1. CDR3 loop: CSARDIQGAGEQYF. CDR3 sequence (DNA): TGCAGTGCTAGAGATATACAGGGGGCGGGGGAGCAGTACTTC.